The 26 T cell receptor beta chains reported below all come from one sample, sequenced in a study of control samples from healthy donors and cancer patients. TCRdb keeps only in-frame clones here, not all; method: immunoSEQ multiplex PCR. Here the sample spans roughly 40,000 clones, around four fifths being singletons. The sequencing sample was made of blood. These receptors were obtained from a man in his 60s in good health.

The CDR3 loop is CASSIGSNRETEAFF. The CDR3 nucleotides are TGTGCCAGTAGTATAGGATCTAACCGAGAAACTGAAGCTTTCTTT. The J gene is TRBJ1-1, the V gene TRBV19; D is undetermined. Germline loops: CDR1 LNHDA, CDR2 SQIVND (reference sequence). This CDR3 region has 15 residues. V was pared by 1 base and J by 5 bases, with 14 bases between. Variable domain in full (rest from reference TRBV19 and TRBJ1-1): DGGITQSPKYLFRKEGQNVTLSCEQNLNHDAMYWYRQDPGQGLRLIYYSQIVNDFQKGDIAEGYSVSREKKESFPLTVTSAQKNPTAFYLCASSIGSNRETEAFFGQGTRLTVV.

The chain combines TRBV6-6 with TRBJ2-1; D is perhaps TRBD2 (6 bases). Germline V lookup: CDR1 MNHNY, CDR2 SVGAGI (reference sequence). V lost 6 bases and J 8 bases, leaving 17 bases between the germline ends. This CDR3 spans 14 amino acids. Here the CDR3 reads CASRLVSGGDEQFF. The DNA for the CDR3 is TGTGCCAGCAGGCTCGTATCAGGAGGGGATGAGCAGTTCTTC.

The V and J genes are TRBV28 and TRBJ1-5; tentative D call: TRBD1 (6 bases). V shed 2 bases and J shed 0 bases, with 11 bases lying between them. In germline, CDR1 is MDHEN, CDR2 SYDVKM. The CDR3 covers 16 residues. This CDR3 reads CASSLPRTVSNQPQHF. CDR3 sequence (DNA): TGTGCCAGCAGTTTACCCCGGACAGTTAGCAATCAGCCCCAGCATTTT.

This sequence joins TRBV7-9 and TRBJ1-5; D not certain. The CDR3 is 16 residues long. Trimming removed 5 bases from V and 2 bases from J, with 16 bases in between. Germline V lookup: CDR1 SEHNR, CDR2 FQNEAQ (reference sequence). The CDR3 is CASSPEQRLGNQPQHF. CDR3 DNA sequence: TGTGCCAGCAGCCCGGAGCAGCGGTTGGGCAATCAGCCCCAGCATTTT.

V usage is TRBV29-1 and J usage is TRBJ2-1; the match to TRBD2 covers 8 bases. Per the germline V gene, CDR1 is SQVTM and CDR2 is ANQGSEA. The CDR3 extends over 14 amino acids. After removal of 2 bases from V and 11 bases from J, the junction contained 11 bases not matched to a gene. The CDR3 region is CSVERTSRRDQQFF. The CDR3 bases are TGCAGCGTTGAAAGGACTAGCCGACGAGATCAGCAGTTCTTC.

The chain links TRBV6-5 to TRBJ2-1; 9 positions agree with TRBD2. Germline assignment: CDR1 MNHEY and CDR2 SVGAGI. The CDR3 runs to 14 residues. The trim removed 6 bases at V and 9 bases at J, leaving 9 bases unmatched. The CDR3 DNA sequence: TGTGCCAGCAGCTTAGCGGGAGAAATAGGTGAGCAGTTCTTC. Its protein is CASSLAGEIGEQFF.

The V and J genes are TRBV4-3 and TRBJ1-4, with D uncertain. Per the germline V gene, CDR1 is LGHNA and CDR2 is YSLEER. This CDR3 has 15 residues. V shed 0 bases and J shed 5 bases, with 10 bases lying between them. CDR3 in amino acids: CASSQDKWPNEKLFF. The CDR3, as DNA: TGCGCCAGCAGCCAAGATAAATGGCCAAATGAAAAACTGTTTTTT.

This chain joins TRBV5-6 and TRBJ2-5; no clear D. This CDR3 spans 11 amino acids. CDR1 is SGHDT, CDR2 YYEEEE, per germline. Deletions cut 3 bases from V and 5 bases from J, with 5 bases between. Here the CDR3 reads CASSSMETQYF. CDR3 DNA: TGTGCCAGCAGCTCAATGGAGACCCAGTACTTC.

This chain uses TRBV27 with TRBJ2-7, with 9 bases matching TRBD2. This CDR3 spans 14 amino acids. Trimming cost V 3 bases and J 2 bases; bases outside gene matches: 2. The germline gives CDR1 MNHEY, CDR2 SMNVEV (reference sequence). The CDR3, as DNA: TGTGCCAGCAGTTTTATAGCGGGAGCCTACGAGCAGTACTTC. Its translation: CASSFIAGAYEQYF.

The chain combines TRBV6-6 with TRBJ1-3; 7 bases agree with TRBD1. V was clipped by 5 bases and J by 0 bases; unmatched bases: 7. Germline V gene data show CDR1 as MNHNY and CDR2 as SVGAGI (reference sequence). The CDR3 extends over 16 amino acids. The CDR3 region is CASSRRDRNSGNTIYF. CDR3 in DNA: TGTGCCAGCAGTCGACGGGACAGAAACTCTGGAAACACCATATATTTT.

The rearrangement links TRBV28 to TRBJ1-6; perhaps TRBD1 as D (5 bases). The germline gives CDR1 MDHEN, CDR2 SYDVKM. The CDR3 consists of 16 residues. With 5 bases removed from V and 0 bases from J, the gap between germline ends came to 11 bases. The CDR3 DNA is TGTGCCAGCAGTCCACTTGACAGCTCCTATAATTCACCCCTCCACTTT. Translating gives CASSPLDSSYNSPLHF.

The V call is TRBV19, the J call TRBJ2-1; 7 bases line up with TRBD1. The CDR3 has 16 amino acids. With 6 bases clipped from V and 0 bases from J, the junction kept 8 bases outside the gene matches. Germline V gene sequence: CDR1 LNHDA, CDR2 SQIVND (reference sequence). CDR3 DNA sequence: TGTGCCAGTAGGCTAAAGACAGGGAGCTCCTACAATGAGCAGTTCTTC. This sequence encodes CASRLKTGSSYNEQFF.

The chain joins TRBV5-1 to TRBJ1-2, with 7 bases fitting TRBD1. After removal of 2 bases from V and 4 bases from J, the junction contained 2 bases not matched to a gene. There are 13 residues in the CDR3. Germline assignment: CDR1 SGHRS and CDR2 YFSETQ. The CDR3 DNA is TGCGCCAGCAGCTTCGGGGACAGCTATGGCTACACCTTC. Protein sequence: CASSFGDSYGYTF.

This chain links TRBV7-8 with TRBJ2-7, with 10 positions matching TRBD1. V shed 0 bases, J shed 4 bases, and the junction held 0 bases outside the gene matches. Germline lookup yields CDR1 SGHVS and CDR2 FQNEAQ. The CDR3 loop spans 14 amino acids. The CDR3 protein is CASSLAGQGYEQYF. Here the CDR3 DNA reads TGTGCCAGCAGCTTAGCGGGACAGGGGTACGAGCAGTACTTC. Full variable domain (rest looked up from reference TRBV7-8 and TRBJ2-7): GAGVSQSPRYKVAKRGQDVALRCDPISGHVSLFWYQQALGQGPEFLTYFQNEAQLDKSGLPSDRFFAERPEGSVSTLKIQRTQQEDSAVYLCASSLAGQGYEQYFGPGTRLTVT.

This chain links TRBV9 with TRBJ2-6; 9 bases line up with TRBD1. With 6 bases clipped from V and 0 bases from J, the junction kept 10 bases outside the gene matches. The CDR3 totals 18 residues. Germline CDR1 and CDR2: SGDLS and YYNGEE. The CDR3 nucleotides are TGTGCCAGCACCGTGCGGACAGGGGACTCCTCTGGGGCCAACGTCCTGACTTTC. This sequence encodes CASTVRTGDSSGANVLTF.

A single count supports this clone. The rearrangement uses TRBV10-2 and TRBJ2-1, with 12 bases that match TRBD2. Trimming at V came to 7 bases and at J to 7 bases, leaving 8 bases not matched to a gene. CDR1 WSHSY and CDR2 SAAADI come from the germline V gene. The CDR3 covers 15 residues. CDR3 sequence: CASNPGLAGLNEQFF. Written as DNA, the CDR3 is TGCGCCAGCAACCCAGGACTAGCGGGGTTAAATGAGCAGTTCTTC.

V gene TRBV6-1 combines with J gene TRBJ1-2; 10 positions match TRBD1. With 2 bases clipped from V and 4 bases from J, the junction kept 4 bases outside the gene matches. CDR3 size: 15 residues. CDR1 and CDR2 from the germline V gene are MNHNS and SASEGT. The CDR3 region has the DNA TGTGCCAGCAGTGAATGGGACAGGGGTATCTATGGCTACACCTTC. It codes for CASSEWDRGIYGYTF.

The chain has TRBV6-5 and TRBJ2-3, with 10 bases aligning to TRBD1. Germline-derived CDR1 and CDR2 are MNHEY and SVGAGI. The V and J ends lost 5 bases and 4 bases, in that order; junction bases with no gene match: 3. CDR3 length: 14 residues. The CDR3 nucleotides read TGTGCCAGCAGTCCGACAGGGGGCGCAGATACGCAGTATTTT. Its protein product is CASSPTGGADTQYF.

At least ten counts were recorded for this clone. The chain is built from TRBV29-1 and TRBJ1-3; TRBD1 is a possible D gene (5 bases). This CDR3 comprises 14 residues. V was trimmed by 6 bases and J by 0 bases, leaving 12 bases between them. CDR1 and CDR2 from the germline V gene are SQVTM and ANQGSEA. The CDR3: CSVEGRLSGNTIYF. Written as DNA, the CDR3 is TGCAGCGTCGAGGGACGGCTCTCTGGAAACACCATATATTTT. Full variable domain (remainder filled in from reference TRBV29-1 and TRBJ1-3): SAVISQKPSRDICQRGTSLTIQCQVDSQVTMMFWYRQQPGQSLTLIATANQGSEATYESGFVIDKFPISRPNLTFSTLTVSNMSPEDSSIYLCSVEGRLSGNTIYFGEGSWLTVV.

This clone occurred once. V usage is TRBV6-4 and J usage is TRBJ1-5; 12 nucleotides align to TRBD1. CDR3 length: 15 residues. Trimming cost V 7 bases and J 7 bases; bases outside gene matches: 8. Germline loops: CDR1 MRHNA, CDR2 SNTAGT. CDR3 bases: TGTGCCAGCACTAGGGACAGGGGGCCGACACAGCCCCAGCATTTT. Its translation: CASTRDRGPTQPQHF.

The chain joins TRBV3-1 (or the pseudogene TRBV3-2) to TRBJ2-1, with 12 positions matching TRBD2. This CDR3 has 16 amino acids. With V trimmed by 5 bases and J by 8 bases, 10 bases remained unmatched. From germline, CDR1 is LGHDT and CDR2 YNNKEL (reference sequence). CDR3 sequence: CASSDSLAGGHYEQFF. Here the CDR3 DNA reads TGTGCCAGCAGCGACTCCCTAGCGGGAGGGCATTATGAGCAGTTCTTC.

The V call is TRBV29-1, the J call TRBJ1-1; D might be TRBD1 (6 bases). Trimming took off 4 bases at V and 6 bases at J, with 9 bases between the two ends. Germline loops: CDR1 SQVTM, CDR2 ANQGSEA. This CDR3 is 11 amino acids long. The CDR3 here is CSVGGGAEAFF. CDR3 DNA sequence: TGCAGCGTTGGAGGGGGGGCTGAAGCTTTCTTT. The entire variable domain, with the rest obtained from reference TRBV29-1 and TRBJ1-1, is as follows: SAVISQKPSRDICQRGTSLTIQCQVDSQVTMMFWYRQQPGQSLTLIATANQGSEATYESGFVIDKFPISRPNLTFSTLTVSNMSPEDSSIYLCSVGGGAEAFFGQGTRLTVV.

Only a few counts were recorded for this clone. The chain links TRBV2 to TRBJ1-5; a weak D match, TRBD1 (5 bases). The germline gives CDR1 SNHLY, CDR2 FYNNEI. Trimming cost V 2 bases and J 6 bases, with 11 bases left between them. This CDR3 spans 14 amino acids. The CDR3 bases are TGTGCCAGCAGTGAATCCGGGGGAGTTCAGCCCCAGCATTTT. Its protein product is CASSESGGVQPQHF.

The V call is TRBV28, the J call TRBJ2-2; 7 positions match TRBD1. V shed 7 bases, J shed 0 bases, and the junction held 11 bases outside the gene matches. The CDR3 is made up of 17 amino acids. CDR1 and CDR2 from the germline V gene are MDHEN and SYDVKM. In nucleotides, the CDR3 is TGTGCCAGCACTCTCCCTGCCGGACAGGCGAACACCGGGGAGCTGTTTTTT. Its translation: CASTLPAGQANTGELFF.

The chain couples TRBV25-1 to TRBJ2-3; 8 nucleotides align to TRBD1. The CDR3 totals 15 residues. J gave up 3 bases and V 3 bases, and 5 bases lay outside the gene matches. Germline lookup yields CDR1 MGHDK and CDR2 SYGVNS. CDR3 amino acids: CASSDFRTGTDTQYF. The CDR3 region has the DNA TGTGCCAGCAGTGACTTCAGGACAGGGACAGATACGCAGTATTTT. Looking up the rest from reference TRBV25-1 and TRBJ2-3 gives the full variable domain: EADIYQTPRYLVIGTGKKITLECSQTMGHDKMYWYQQDPGMELHLIHYSYGVNSTEKGDLSSESTVSRIRTEHFPLTLESARPSHTSQYLCASSDFRTGTDTQYFGPGTRLTVL.

The chain carries TRBV19 and TRBJ2-1; TRBD1 matches 10 bases. The CDR3 is 16 amino acids. The germline V gene has CDR1 LNHDA and CDR2 SQIVND (reference sequence). Trimming took 5 bases from V and 14 from J; bases not matched to a gene: 18. The CDR3 loop is CASSRAGTGEVIWKFF. The CDR3 bases are TGTGCCAGTAGTCGAGCCGGGACAGGGGAAGTGATCTGGAAGTTCTTC. Variable domain in full (rest from reference TRBV19 and TRBJ2-1): DGGITQSPKYLFRKEGQNVTLSCEQNLNHDAMYWYRQDPGQGLRLIYYSQIVNDFQKGDIAEGYSVSREKKESFPLTVTSAQKNPTAFYLCASSRAGTGEVIWKFFGPGTRLTVL.